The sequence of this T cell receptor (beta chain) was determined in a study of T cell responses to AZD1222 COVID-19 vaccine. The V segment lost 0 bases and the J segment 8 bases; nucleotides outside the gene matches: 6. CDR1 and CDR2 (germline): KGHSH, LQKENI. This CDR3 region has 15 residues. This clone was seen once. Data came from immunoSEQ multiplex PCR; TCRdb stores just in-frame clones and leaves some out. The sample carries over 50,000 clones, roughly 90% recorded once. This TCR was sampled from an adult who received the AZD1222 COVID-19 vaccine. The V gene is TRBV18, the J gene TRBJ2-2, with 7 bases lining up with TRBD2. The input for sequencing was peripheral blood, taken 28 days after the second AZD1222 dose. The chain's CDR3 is CASSPPNSGMGELFF. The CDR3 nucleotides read TGTGCCAGCTCACCACCGAACAGCGGGATGGGGGAGCTGTTTTTT.